This T cell receptor beta chain was recovered during a study of OX40 agonist ivuxolimab in advanced cancers. Turning to the study itself: Of the patients, three showed partial responses, one with hepatocellular carcinoma and two with cutaneous melanoma. General observations from the study: In general, CD8+ T cells held more expanded clones than CD4+ did, on average.

The CDR3 is 15 amino acids. From germline, CDR1 is SGHAT and CDR2 FQNNGV. Trimming shortened V by 1 base and J by 10 bases, and 14 bases separated the two germline ends. Worth noting for this clone: The antigen is unknown.

Method: immunoSEQ multiplex PCR; TCRdb's copy keeps in-frame clones and lacks some. The sample holds over 30,000 clones; roughly 80% are singletons and the top ten take approximately 12%. This clonotype originated in an adult with an advanced solid tumor such as melanoma, head and neck, liver or kidney cancer. This specimen was CD4+ or CD8+ T cells sorted from blood, taken in a trial of the OX40 agonist ivuxolimab. The chain couples TRBV11-2 to TRBJ1-6; D may be TRBD1 (5 bases). The CDR3 is CASSLGQGIGSPLHF. In nucleotides, the CDR3 is TGTGCCAGCAGCTTAGGGCAGGGAATTGGCTCACCCCTCCACTTT.